This T cell receptor beta chain was recovered during a study of CD8+ T cells in alopecia areata. Study-level findings and limits: Normal scalp had lower clonality than lesional scalp, with alopecia totalis/universalis lesions showing this most strongly. It was observed that many expanded lesional clones persisted in scalp and blood during tofacitinib.

RNA was extracted and reverse transcribed into cDNA as the sequencing template. Libraries were prepared by immunoSEQ multiplex PCR; TCRdb keeps only in-frame clonotypes and omits some of them. The table shows 98,000 or so clones, with under 70% occurring only once. Treatment: oral pan-JAK inhibitor, 5-10 mg twice daily. It was from alopecia areata patients that lesional scalp punch biopsies and peripheral blood were collected. Turning to this clone: Its antigen is as yet unknown.

Per germline, CDR1 SGHNT and CDR2 YYREEE (reference sequence). The CDR3 consists of 11 residues. Trimming took off 2 bases at V and 3 bases at J, with 1 base between the two ends. V gene TRBV5-4 combines with J gene TRBJ2-3; D remains ambiguous. Sequenced material: CD8+ T cells sorted from blood, taken at week 4, from a patient treated with tofacitinib. This receptor was obtained from a human donor with alopecia areata. CDR3 coding DNA: TGTGCCAGCAGCTTAACAGATACGCAGTATTTT. As protein: CASSLTDTQYF. Together with reference TRBV5-4 and TRBJ2-3, the CDR3 gives the full variable domain: ETGVTQSPTHLIKTRGQQVTLRCSSQSGHNTVSWYQQALGQGPQFIFQYYREEENGRGNFPPRFSGLQFPNYSSELNVNALELDDSALYLCASSLTDTQYFGPGTRLTVL.